This TCR beta chain was identified during a study of T cells after yellow fever vaccination. The study, taken as a whole, reports: Weaker in magnitude, the secondary response showed a faster peak on day 5 versus 15. The study noted that FACS-sorted repertoires could contain abundant clonotypes contaminating from the bulk population.

TCR cDNA, made by 5'RACE template switching, carried an added universal primer site and UMIs. TCRdb called the 5' RACE reads again in MiXCR, with one record for every CDR3 protein. The data show 250,000 or so distinct CDR3 sequences, approximately 3.8% seen once. This clonotype was detected ten times or more. What it recognizes is unknown. This CDR3 has 18 residues. V gave up 0 bases and J gave up 2 bases, with 18 bases separating them. Germline CDR1 reads MGHRA; CDR2 reads YSYEKL. The material sequenced was PBMCs, taken 15 days after the yellow fever booster vaccination. This sequence originates from a man younger than 30 who received the YFV17D yellow fever vaccine. The chain recombines TRBV4-1 with TRBJ2-3; D may correspond to TRBD1 or TRBD2 (6 bases each). CDR3 loop: CASSQEMDRGLSTDTQYF. CDR3 DNA sequence: TGCGCCAGCAGCCAAGAGATGGATCGGGGGCTCTCCACAGATACGCAGTATTTT.